This TCR beta chain is from a study of OX40 agonist ivuxolimab in advanced cancers. Study summary: Those treated in dose escalation had hepatocellular carcinoma, melanoma, renal cell cancer or head and neck cancer. Partial responses were achieved by three patients: one hepatocellular carcinoma, two cutaneous melanoma.

Germline-derived CDR1 and CDR2 are SGDLS and YYNGEE. This CDR3 is 16 amino acids long. With 1 base clipped from V and 7 bases from J, the junction kept 11 bases outside the gene matches. Notes on the study in general: Partial responders receiving 0.1-3.0 mg/kg showed among the lowest clonal expansion.

In the case of this clone: Its antigen is as yet unknown.

Profiling relied on immunoSEQ multiplex PCR, and the TCRdb table lists in-frame clones only, not all of them. This sample has tens of thousands of clones, with under 95% found just once. This specimen consisted of CD4+ or CD8+ T cells sorted from blood, obtained in a trial of the OX40 agonist ivuxolimab. This chain joins TRBV9 and TRBJ2-1; 7 bases align to TRBD1. This sequence originates from an adult with an advanced solid tumor such as melanoma, head and neck, liver or kidney cancer. This chain's CDR3 is CASSVTNRGTWNEQFF. CDR3 nucleotides: TGTGCCAGCAGCGTAACAAACAGGGGCACTTGGAATGAGCAGTTCTTC.